This TCR beta chain derives from a study of spatial heterogeneity in lung cancer. The presence of a unique molecular identifier marked each TCR cDNA molecule. TCRdb re-called the 5' RACE reads through MiXCR, storing one row per CDR3 protein. Found here are some 37,000 distinct CDR3 sequences, roughly 8% of them singletons; the top ten hold 28%. V shed 2 bases and J shed 6 bases, with 8 bases lying between them. The CDR3 covers 12 residues. The germline V gene encodes CDR1 KGHSH and CDR2 LQKENI. With respect to this clonotype: What it recognizes is unknown.

Time point defined: sample taken at primary tumor resection. Unsorted whole RNA of tumor, nontumor lung or frozen PBMC was sequenced. Samples were obtained from some 70 donors, all untreated early-stage non-small cell lung cancer patients. The study, taken as a whole, reports: Tumor TCRs that were ubiquitous and expanded showed up in blood more at resection than follow-up.

The sample here was PBMCs, taken at surgery. The chain carries TRBV18 and TRBJ2-7; no definite D call. This TCR was sampled from a male donor with early-stage non-small cell lung cancer. CDR3 sequence (DNA): TGTGCCAGCTCACCAGACGGCTCCGAGCAGTACGTC. This sequence encodes CASSPDGSEQYV.